The clone carrying this T cell receptor (beta chain) was seen repeatedly, ten times or more. Antigen unknown. Among the patients, none had received any treatment before thyroid surgery. The CDR3 totals 15 residues. V was trimmed by 5 bases and J by 0 bases, leaving 11 bases between them. Germline CDR1 and CDR2: SNHLY and FYNNEI. The source of the sample is a study of metastatic and nonmetastatic thyroid tumors. Study-level findings and limits: Versus benign nodules, malignant thyroid tumors reportedly had significantly higher TCR beta diversity, in blood and tumor.

Original analysis: For papillary thyroid cancer, a distant-metastasis classifier was constructed from CDR3 differences observed across clinicopathological groups. From the PCR reads, TCRdb re-called clones with MiXCR. These V and J calls rely on TCRdb rather than the paper's analysis. This sample has 25,000 or so clones, with around a sixth found just once. V usage is TRBV2 and J usage is TRBJ2-1; D remains unclear. The specimen was blood. The clonotype originates from a female donor with papillary thyroid cancer or a benign thyroid nodule (not recorded which). Some clones in this sample may be carry-over from other donors' samples. CDR3 loop: CASSWRMGSYNEQFF. The CDR3 nucleotides are TGTGCCAGCAGTTGGCGGATGGGCTCCTACAATGAGCAGTTCTTC.